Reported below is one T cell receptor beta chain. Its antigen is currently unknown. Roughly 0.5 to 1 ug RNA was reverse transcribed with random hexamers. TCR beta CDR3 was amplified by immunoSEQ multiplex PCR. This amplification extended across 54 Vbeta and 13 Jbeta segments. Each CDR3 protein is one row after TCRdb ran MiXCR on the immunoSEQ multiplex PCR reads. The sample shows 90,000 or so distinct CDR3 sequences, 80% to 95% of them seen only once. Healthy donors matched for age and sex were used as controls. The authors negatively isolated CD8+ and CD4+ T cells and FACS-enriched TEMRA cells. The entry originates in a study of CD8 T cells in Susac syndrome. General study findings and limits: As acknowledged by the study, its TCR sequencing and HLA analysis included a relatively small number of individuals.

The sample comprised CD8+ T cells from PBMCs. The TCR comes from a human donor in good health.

The CDR3 spells CSARDPGVPNYGYTF. The CDR3 DNA sequence: TGCAGTGCTAGAGATCCGGGGGTTCCTAACTATGGCTACACCTTC. J is TRBJ1-2 and V is TRBV20-1; a possible D gene is TRBD1 (5 bases). The germline CDR1 and CDR2 sequences are DFQATT and SNEGSKA (reference sequence). Trimming stripped 0 bases from V and 0 bases from J, with 11 bases between. The CDR3 covers 15 residues.